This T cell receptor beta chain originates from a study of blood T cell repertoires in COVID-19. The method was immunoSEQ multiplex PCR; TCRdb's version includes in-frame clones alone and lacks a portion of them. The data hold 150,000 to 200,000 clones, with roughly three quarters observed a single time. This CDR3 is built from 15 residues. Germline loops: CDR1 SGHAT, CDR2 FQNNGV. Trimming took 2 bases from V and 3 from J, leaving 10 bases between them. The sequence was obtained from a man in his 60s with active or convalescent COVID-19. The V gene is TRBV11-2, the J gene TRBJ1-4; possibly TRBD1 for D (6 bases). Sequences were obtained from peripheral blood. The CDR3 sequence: CASSLQQGANEKLFF. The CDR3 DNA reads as TGTGCCAGCAGCTTACAACAGGGAGCTAATGAAAAACTGTTTTTT.